A single sample gave rise to the 4 T cell receptor beta chains below, sequenced in a study of control samples from healthy donors and cancer patients (dated by TCRdb to 2020 to 2021). The library was obtained by the immunoSEQ multiplex PCR assay. In TCRdb, the immuneACCESS table is reduced to in-frame sequences with V and J assigned. These tables do not hold every clone; where another copy was compared, an unresolved V gene accounts for under half, and the others remain unexplained. In this sample the table shows around 250,000 clones, about 80% of which occur a single time. The ten largest clones add up to about an eighth of the sample. Sequencing was done on a sample of PBMCs. The receptors come from a woman between 55 and 75 years old with lung cancer.

The genes are TRBV6-1 and TRBJ2-5; D not certain. Between the trimmed V and J ends, which lost 3 bases and 1 base, there was a span of 9 bases. Germline V gene sequence: CDR1 MNHNS, CDR2 SASEGT. The CDR3 covers 14 residues. The CDR3 nucleotides read TGTGCCAGCAGTGATAAACAGCGCCAAGAGACCCAGTACTTC. This encodes CASSDKQRQETQYF.

This chain uses TRBV28 with TRBJ1-4, with a possible D match to TRBD1 (6 bases). From germline, CDR1 is MDHEN and CDR2 SYDVKM. There are 14 residues in the CDR3. Trimming pared 5 bases from V and 8 bases from J, leaving 15 bases between. In nucleotides, the CDR3 is TGTGCCAGCAGTCCACGGAGGGGGTGGGAAAAACTGTTTTTT. The encoded protein is CASSPRRGWEKLFF.

The genes are TRBV2 and TRBJ1-2; 7 bases agree with TRBD1. CDR3 length: 15 amino acids. Germline assignment: CDR1 SNHLY and CDR2 FYNNEI. The J segment lost 1 base and the V segment lost 6 bases, leaving 8 bases of the junction unmatched. CDR3 amino acids: CASSERQGDNYGYTF. The CDR3 nucleotides read TGTGCCAGCAGCGAAAGACAGGGAGATAACTATGGCTACACCTTC.

V is TRBV3-1 (or the pseudogene TRBV3-2) and J is TRBJ1-1; no firm D call. V was pared by 3 bases and J by 0 bases, with 8 bases between. The CDR3 sequence is 14 residues long. Germline CDR1 LGHDT, CDR2 YNNKEL (reference sequence). In DNA, the CDR3 is TGTGCCAGCAGCCAGGCACTATTGAACACTGAAGCTTTCTTT. Protein product: CASSQALLNTEAFF.